The clone carrying this T cell receptor beta chain was observed at least ten times. Antigen: not known. These data belong to a study of blood T cells in healthy people across ages. Study context: About one barcoded beta molecule per two T cells was captured by template switching.

General study findings and limits: Among long-lived donors, naive CD4+ cells were more numerous and diversity higher than in aged donors. CMV status of donors was not determined, possibly confounding expanded clonotype changes.

The second PCR ran roughly 6 to 12 cycles with a sample-barcoded 5' primer and J-beta primers. TCRdb re-called the 5' RACE reads with MiXCR, one entry per CDR3 protein. This sample has some 780,000 distinct CDR3 sequences, with 45% to 70% found just once. V was cut by 6 bases and J by 3 bases, with 12 bases left in between. Germline V gene data show CDR1 as SQVTM and CDR2 as ANQGSEA. This CDR3 spans 13 amino acids. The TCR originated in a man aged 35 to 55 in good health. The chain combines TRBV29-1 with TRBJ1-5; tentative D call: TRBD1 (6 bases). The sample consisted of blood. The CDR3 sequence is CSVRDNFNQPQHF. The CDR3 DNA follows: TGCAGCGTCCGGGACAACTTCAATCAGCCCCAGCATTTT.